This T cell receptor (beta chain) was obtained from a study of radiation and T cells in renal cell carcinoma. As for time point: blood 4 weeks post-SBRT, at nephrectomy. Documented treatment: 15 Gy SBRT to primary tumor, nephrectomy 4 weeks later. The length of the CDR3 is 16 residues. The V end was cut by 4 bases, the J end by 0 bases, with 14 bases between. Germline V gives CDR1 SGDLS, CDR2 YYNGEE. This table comes from immunoSEQ multiplex PCR, and its TCRdb copy is limited to in-frame clones, with some not included. Of under 100,000 clones listed, 84% are singletons. The receptor was isolated from a man aged 55 to 70 with renal cell carcinoma. The chain uses TRBV9 and TRBJ2-1, with D possibly TRBD2 on 5 matching bases. The source material was blood, sampled from a patient whose treatment included radiotherapy and nephrectomy. For the CDR3, the DNA is TGTGCCAGCAGCCCGAGGACTTATAGCTCCTACAATGAGCAGTTCTTC. This encodes CASSPRTYSSYNEQFF.